This T cell receptor (beta chain) was sequenced during a study of blood T cells in healthy people across ages. Broader study findings: Unsorted PBMC input precluded a conclusive naive versus antigen-experienced comparison. Per-million-T-cell TCR beta diversity fell roughly linearly with age. Strong correlation was found linking TCR beta diversity to naive T cell percentage.

This clonotype was seen a handful of times. Its antigen is still unknown. Next came a second PCR, run for about 6 to 12 cycles, which used a sample-barcoded 5' primer along with a J-beta primer mix. TCRdb independently ran MiXCR on the 5' RACE reads; one entry per CDR3 protein. The table has about 640,000 distinct CDR3 sequences, 45% to 65% seen once. The receptor was derived from a man aged 60 to 69 in good health. Sequences were obtained from blood.

This chain's CDR3 is CSVPGLSYSGANVLTF. Written as DNA, the CDR3 is TGCAGCGTCCCGGGACTTTCCTATTCTGGGGCCAACGTCCTGACTTTC. The J gene is TRBJ2-6, the V gene TRBV29-1; tentative D call: TRBD2 (6 bases). With 6 bases removed from V and 1 base from J, the gap between germline ends came to 16 bases. This CDR3 has 16 amino acids. CDR1 and CDR2 from the germline V gene are SQVTM and ANQGSEA. Full variable domain (remainder filled in from reference TRBV29-1 and TRBJ2-6): SAVISQKPSRDICQRGTSLTIQCQVDSQVTMMFWYRQQPGQSLTLIATANQGSEATYESGFVIDKFPISRPNLTFSTLTVSNMSPEDSSIYLCSVPGLSYSGANVLTFGAGSRLTVL.